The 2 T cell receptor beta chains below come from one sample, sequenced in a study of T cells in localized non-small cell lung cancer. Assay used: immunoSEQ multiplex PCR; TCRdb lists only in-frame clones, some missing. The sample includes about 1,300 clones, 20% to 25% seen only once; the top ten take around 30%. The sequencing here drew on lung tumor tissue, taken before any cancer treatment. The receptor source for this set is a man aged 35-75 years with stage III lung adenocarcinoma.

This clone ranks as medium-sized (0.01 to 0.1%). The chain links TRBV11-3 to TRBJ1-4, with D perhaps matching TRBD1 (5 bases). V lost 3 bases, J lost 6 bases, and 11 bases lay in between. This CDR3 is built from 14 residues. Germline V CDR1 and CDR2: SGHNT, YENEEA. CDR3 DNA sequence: TGTGCCAGCAGCTTGGGGGGACGGGATGAAAAACTGTTTTTT. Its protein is CASSLGGRDEKLFF.

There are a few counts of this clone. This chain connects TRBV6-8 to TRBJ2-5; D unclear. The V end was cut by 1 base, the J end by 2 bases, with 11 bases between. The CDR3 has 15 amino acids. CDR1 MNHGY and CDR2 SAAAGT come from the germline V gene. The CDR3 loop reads CASSYLAENQETQYF. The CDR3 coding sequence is TGTGCCAGCAGTTACTTGGCAGAAAATCAAGAGACCCAGTACTTC.